Presented here are 2 T cell receptor beta chains from one specimen sequenced in a study of T cells in Graves' hyperthyroidism and ophthalmopathy. RNA transcripts were the template for amplifying TCR beta CDR3 regions. The primer set for the first-round RT-PCR of the TCR CDR3 was HTBI. TCRdb passed the multiplex PCR reads through MiXCR, listing each CDR3 protein once. The table shows under 600,000 distinct CDR3 sequences, with 15% to 20% occurring only once. The sequencing input was blood. The receptors were sampled from a woman aged 40 to 49 with Graves' ophthalmopathy.

CDR3 sequence: CASSVLAGATGELFF. In nucleotides, the CDR3 is TGTGCCAGCAGCGTCCTAGCAGGGGCCACCGGGGAGCTGTTTTTT. The chain couples TRBV11-2 to TRBJ2-2; a possible D gene is TRBD1 (6 bases). The CDR3 covers 15 residues. Per the germline V gene, CDR1 is SGHAT and CDR2 is FQNNGV. V shed 5 bases and J shed 4 bases, with 14 bases lying between them.

The chain employs TRBV18 and TRBJ2-3; a possible D gene is TRBD1 (5 bases). In germline, CDR1 is KGHSH, CDR2 LQKENI. The CDR3 has 16 residues. Trimming took 3 bases from V and 0 from J, leaving 13 bases between them. CDR3 sequence: CASSPATAPSTDTQYF. In nucleotides, the CDR3 is TGTGCCAGCTCACCCGCGACAGCGCCTAGCACAGATACGCAGTATTTT.